The table lists the clone carrying this T cell receptor beta chain with a count of one. The antigen is undetermined. Only in-frame clones appear in the TCRdb table, and some are missing; sequencing was by immunoSEQ multiplex PCR. The sample has over 9,500 clones; over 55% are singletons. The data derive from a study of immune cell composition in non-small cell lung cancer. Study-wide results and limits: Smoking pack-years did not significantly correlate with tumour TCR-beta clonality. In adenocarcinoma, maximal tumour-associated clone frequency tracked TIL tumour reactivity.

CDR1 and CDR2 from the germline V gene are SGDLS and YYNGEE. V gave up 4 bases and J gave up 5 bases, with 12 bases separating them. CDR3 length equals 13 residues. Source material: lung tumor tissue. This receptor was taken from a human donor with non-small cell lung cancer. This chain connects TRBV9 to TRBJ2-5; possible D gene TRBD2, 7 bases. The CDR3 loop is CASSRGAGETQYF. The CDR3 nucleotides read TGTGCCAGCAGCCGGGGGGCAGGGGAGACCCAGTACTTC.